A selection of T cell receptor beta chains follows, all from one sample in a study of T-cell reconstitution after alpha-beta-depleted transplantation in children. One entry per CDR3 protein results from TCRdb running MiXCR on the PCR reads. The sample has approximately 1,000,000 distinct CDR3 sequences, roughly 31% seen once. Material: PBMCs, mostly from graft donor cells, obtained 360 days after TCRalphabeta/CD19-depleted stem cell transplant. These receptors originate from a boy under two years old who had a stem cell transplant for SCID, so the T cells may come from the graft donor. Both conserved end residues are part of each CDR3. Each record gives: V gene, J gene, CDR3 protein.

v_gene: TRBV2; j_gene: TRBJ2-7; CDR3aa: CASKTGGPYEQYF
v_gene: TRBV4-2; j_gene: TRBJ2-5; CDR3aa: CASSQEGTRRESRETQYF
v_gene: TRBV7-9; j_gene: TRBJ2-5; CDR3aa: CASSLAGKWETQYF
v_gene: TRBV5-5; j_gene: TRBJ2-5; CDR3aa: CASSYDPRGETQYF
v_gene: TRBV2; j_gene: TRBJ2-2; CDR3aa: CASSRLRGDTGELFF
v_gene: TRBV5-1; j_gene: TRBJ2-1; CDR3aa: CASSPSLAGGYNEQFF
v_gene: TRBV25-1; j_gene: TRBJ2-7; CDR3aa: CASSESRRRVRHGRQYF
v_gene: TRBV20-1; j_gene: TRBJ1-1; CDR3aa: CSASNLAGAEGAEAFF
v_gene: TRBV12-3/TRBV12-4; j_gene: TRBJ1-2; CDR3aa: CASKGQGAYYGYTF
v_gene: TRBV6-1; j_gene: TRBJ1-1; CDR3aa: CASSVPRGVVNTEAFF
v_gene: TRBV10-3; j_gene: TRBJ2-7; CDR3aa: CAGGLYEQYF
v_gene: TRBV4-1; j_gene: TRBJ1-3; CDR3aa: CASSQDGQGVHSGNTIYF
v_gene: TRBV5-1; j_gene: TRBJ2-2; CDR3aa: CASSLSHSSQDRLTGELFF
v_gene: TRBV2; j_gene: TRBJ2-1; CDR3aa: CASRGSGGLNEQFF
v_gene: TRBV20-1; j_gene: TRBJ1-4; CDR3aa: CSARPTTGKGSNEKLFF
v_gene: TRBV20-1; j_gene: TRBJ2-7; CDR3aa: CSARDLQGGTFYEQYF
v_gene: TRBV5-1; j_gene: TRBJ2-5; CDR3aa: CASSLSRQGTETQYF
v_gene: TRBV5-1; j_gene: TRBJ2-2; CDR3aa: CASTSAHRVTGELFF
v_gene: TRBV11-1; j_gene: TRBJ1-5; CDR3aa: CASSLALQGAAGQPQHF
v_gene: TRBV15; j_gene: TRBJ1-1; CDR3aa: CATKGTGWGTEAFF
v_gene: TRBV3-1; j_gene: TRBJ2-7; CDR3aa: CASSQRPIGDEQYF
v_gene: TRBV28; j_gene: TRBJ2-7; CDR3aa: CASITSRDRFYEQYF
v_gene: TRBV2; j_gene: TRBJ2-3; CDR3aa: CASSSLLGGRTDTQYF
v_gene: TRBV7-9; j_gene: TRBJ2-7; CDR3aa: CASSSGLAGNLEQYF
v_gene: TRBV20-1; j_gene: TRBJ2-3; CDR3aa: CSADSTRTDTQYF
v_gene: TRBV6-5; j_gene: TRBJ2-7; CDR3aa: CASTNRAYEQYF
v_gene: TRBV4-3; j_gene: TRBJ2-5; CDR3aa: CASSQDLGSGEETQYF
v_gene: TRBV4-1; j_gene: TRBJ2-1; CDR3aa: CASSFRQGEQFF
v_gene: TRBV10-3; j_gene: TRBJ2-5; CDR3aa: CAISKHLNSGGGQETQYF
v_gene: TRBV6-5; j_gene: TRBJ2-7; CDR3aa: CASSYGTGKEQYF
v_gene: TRBV6-4; j_gene: TRBJ2-2; CDR3aa: CASVVASDRFANTGELFF
v_gene: TRBV24-1; j_gene: TRBJ2-1; CDR3aa: CATSDFPRGPSSYNEQFF
v_gene: TRBV2; j_gene: TRBJ2-2; CDR3aa: CASRGGATNTGELFF
v_gene: TRBV6-5; j_gene: TRBJ2-4; CDR3aa: CASTPGPLAKNIQYF
v_gene: TRBV12-3/TRBV12-4; j_gene: TRBJ2-5; CDR3aa: CASSLVVLAGGRQETQYF
v_gene: TRBV4-2; j_gene: TRBJ2-2; CDR3aa: CASSQGLAANTGELFF
v_gene: TRBV15; j_gene: TRBJ1-1; CDR3aa: CATSRQATAEAFF
v_gene: TRBV10-3; j_gene: TRBJ2-1; CDR3aa: CAMGTSGSIGEQFF
v_gene: TRBV30; j_gene: TRBJ2-3; CDR3aa: CAWSVFPGGTDTQYF
v_gene: TRBV12-3/TRBV12-4; j_gene: TRBJ1-2; CDR3aa: CASSSGQGGGYGYTF
v_gene: TRBV15; j_gene: TRBJ2-5; CDR3aa: CATSRDGPSVETQYF
v_gene: TRBV5-1; j_gene: TRBJ2-2; CDR3aa: CASSLAMSSNTGELFF
v_gene: TRBV28; j_gene: TRBJ2-4; CDR3aa: CASSTRRGGEDIQYF
v_gene: TRBV6-2/TRBV6-3; j_gene: TRBJ2-5; CDR3aa: CASSTRGPNIQETQYF
v_gene: TRBV24-1; j_gene: TRBJ2-4; CDR3aa: CATSDGTRRNIQYF
v_gene: TRBV12-3/TRBV12-4; j_gene: TRBJ2-1; CDR3aa: CASSPQGGVTHNEQFF
v_gene: TRBV29-1; j_gene: TRBJ2-7; CDR3aa: CSVESRLVGGNYEQYF
v_gene: TRBV7-9; j_gene: TRBJ2-7; CDR3aa: CASSPFAGQAYEQYF
v_gene: TRBV20-1; j_gene: TRBJ1-3; CDR3aa: CSATAYSGNTIYF
v_gene: TRBV7-6; j_gene: TRBJ1-3; CDR3aa: CASSLAGQRAIYF
v_gene: TRBV7-8; j_gene: TRBJ2-3; CDR3aa: CASSLRGAPSDTQYF